Listed below are T cell receptor beta chains from one sample, sequenced in a study of T cells in Graves' hyperthyroidism and ophthalmopathy. MiXCR, applied by TCRdb to the multiplex PCR reads, yields one record per CDR3 protein. Here the sample spans a few hundred thousand distinct CDR3 sequences, under 15% being singletons. Sequencing input: blood. All receptors come from a woman aged 30 to 39 with Graves' hyperthyroidism. The CDR3 runs from the conserved cysteine through the conserved F or W.

V: TRBV20-1; J: TRBJ2-7; CDR3: CSARDPRPIANEQYF
V: TRBV5-1; J: TRBJ2-1; CDR3: CASSHARWQRRDNEQFF
V: TRBV28; J: TRBJ2-7; CDR3: CASTSSAGGSYEQYF
V: TRBV27; J: TRBJ2-7; CDR3: CASSFGRGPYEQYF
V: TRBV20-1; J: TRBJ2-7; CDR3: CSASLAGVRIGGEQYF
V: TRBV14; J: TRBJ1-1; CDR3: CASSPQTVEAFF
V: TRBV18; J: TRBJ2-1; CDR3: CASLGTPSGEQFF
V: TRBV28; J: TRBJ1-5; CDR3: CASSRADNQPQHF
V: TRBV5-1; J: TRBJ2-5; CDR3: CASSNRGLLQETQYF
V: TRBV24-1; J: TRBJ2-1; CDR3: CATSDLQGGVYNEQFF
V: TRBV9; J: TRBJ2-1; CDR3: CASSRGTSGTSSYNEQFF